The rows below give T cell receptor beta chains drawn from one sample of a study of blood T cell repertoires in COVID-19. Libraries were prepared by immunoSEQ multiplex PCR; TCRdb keeps only in-frame clonotypes and omits some of them. The table shows 130,000 to 150,000 clones, with 84% occurring only once. Sample: PBMCs or T cells enriched from blood (not recorded which). These receptors were obtained from a woman in her 50s who had been exposed to COVID-19. Both conserved end residues are part of each CDR3. A D gene is named only where the DNA matches it firmly. Where a row states a size, it is once, few, many or the class of an expanded clone; other rows omit it.

j_call,d_call,clone_size,v_call,cdr3_aa,cdr3_nt
TRBJ1-6,TRBD1,NA,TRBV2,CASSLDRSSYNSPLHF,TGTGCCAGCAGTCTGGACAGGAGCTCCTATAATTCACCCCTCCACTTT
TRBJ1-2,NA,NA,TRBV9,CASSAPEGPGYTF,TGTGCCAGCAGCGCCCCGGAGGGACCTGGCTACACCTTC
TRBJ1-2,NA,NA,TRBV7-9,CASSFGEAGGYTF,TGTGCCAGCAGCTTCGGGGAAGCGGGTGGCTACACCTTC
TRBJ2-3,NA,NA,TRBV4-1,CASSQARVAPDTQYF,TGCGCCAGCAGCCAAGCCCGGGTTGCTCCAGATACGCAGTATTTT
TRBJ1-5,NA,NA,TRBV18,CASSLQGGGNQPQHF,TGTGCCAGCTCACTACAGGGAGGGGGCAATCAGCCCCAGCATTTT
TRBJ1-3,NA,NA,TRBV4-1,CASSPRSGDDSGNTIYF,TGCGCCAGCAGCCCCCGCTCAGGGGATGACTCTGGAAACACCATATATTTT
TRBJ1-2,NA,once,TRBV19,CASSIGGQVYGYTF,TGTGCCAGTAGTATAGGCGGACAAGTCTATGGCTACACCTTC
TRBJ2-7,TRBD1,NA,TRBV9,CASSVGGTGGYEQYF,TGTGCCAGCAGCGTAGGCGGGACAGGGGGCTACGAGCAGTACTTC
TRBJ1-5,NA,NA,TRBV19,CASSDAGYSNQPQHF,TGTGCCAGTAGTGACGCGGGTTATAGCAATCAGCCCCAGCATTTT
TRBJ1-2,NA,NA,TRBV6-5,CASSSGVSGYTF,TGTGCCAGCTCAAGCGGGGTTTCTGGCTACACCTTC
TRBJ1-2,NA,NA,TRBV2,CASSQGIYGYTF,TGTGCCAGCAGCCAGGGGATCTATGGCTACACCTTC
TRBJ1-2,NA,NA,TRBV5-1,CASRGANYGYTF,TGCGCCAGCAGAGGAGCCAACTATGGCTACACCTTC
TRBJ2-7,TRBD1,NA,TRBV7-2,CASSSPGTGAYEQYF,TGTGCCAGCAGCTCACCCGGGACAGGGGCCTACGAGCAGTACTTC
TRBJ1-1,NA,few,TRBV7-8,CASSIQGLNTEAFF,TGTGCCAGCAGCATACAGGGCCTGAACACTGAAGCTTTCTTT
TRBJ1-1,TRBD1,NA,TRBV28,CASSHFPPRTGGGTEAFF,TGTGCCAGCAGTCATTTCCCCCCCCGCACAGGGGGCGGCACTGAAGCTTTCTTT
TRBJ1-1,NA,NA,TRBV10-3,CAISERTQGPYEAFF,TGTGCCATCAGTGAGAGGACCCAGGGGCCCTACGAAGCTTTCTTT
TRBJ2-1,TRBD2,NA,TRBV5-1,CASSFLREANPKNEQFF,TGCGCCAGCAGCTTCCTCCGGGAGGCAAACCCTAAGAATGAGCAGTTCTTC
TRBJ2-5,NA,NA,TRBV7-3,CASSLSAVETQYF,TGTGCCAGCAGCTTAAGCGCGGTGGAGACCCAGTACTTC
TRBJ1-3,NA,NA,TRBV27,CASSLRSGSGNTIYF,TGTGCCAGCAGTTTACGGTCAGGCTCTGGAAACACCATATATTTT
TRBJ2-5,NA,NA,TRBV2,CASRGVETQYF,TGTGCCAGCCGGGGAGTAGAGACCCAGTACTTC
TRBJ2-2,NA,once,TRBV7-2,CASSSAGGWTGELFF,TGTGCCAGCAGCTCGGCCGGCGGGTGGACCGGGGAGCTGTTTTTT
TRBJ2-7,TRBD1,NA,TRBV5-5,CASLTGQGANYEQYF,TGTGCCAGCCTCACAGGCCAGGGGGCGAACTACGAGCAGTACTTC
TRBJ1-6,TRBD1,NA,TRBV7-2,CASSDRVSSPLHF,TGTGCCAGCAGCGACAGGGTCAGTTCACCCCTCCACTTT